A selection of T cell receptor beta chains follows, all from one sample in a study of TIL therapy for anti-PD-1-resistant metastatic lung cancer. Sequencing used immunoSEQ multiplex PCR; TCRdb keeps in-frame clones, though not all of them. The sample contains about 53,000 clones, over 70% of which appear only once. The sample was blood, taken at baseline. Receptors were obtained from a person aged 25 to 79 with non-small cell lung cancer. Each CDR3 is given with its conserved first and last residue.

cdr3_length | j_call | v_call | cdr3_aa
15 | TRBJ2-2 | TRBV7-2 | CASSWQGGFTGELFF
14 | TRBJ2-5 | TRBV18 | CASSPLGQEETQYF
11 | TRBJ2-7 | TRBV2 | CASSSLNEQYF
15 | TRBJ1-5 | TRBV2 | CASSVIRQGGLPQHF
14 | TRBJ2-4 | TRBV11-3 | CASRQGGGGNIQYF
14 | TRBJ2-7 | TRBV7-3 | CASSPSLSGGEQYF
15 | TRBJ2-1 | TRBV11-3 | CASSFGGGTYNEQFF
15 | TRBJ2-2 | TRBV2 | CASSARRVNTGELFF
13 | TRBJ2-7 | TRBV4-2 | CASSLGQGGEQYF
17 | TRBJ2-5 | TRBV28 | CASRPNSGRPIQETQYF
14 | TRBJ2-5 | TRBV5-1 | CASSLVFQGETQYF
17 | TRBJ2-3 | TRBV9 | CASSVGGTSGGGDTQYF
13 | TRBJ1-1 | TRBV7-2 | CASSPEQFTETFF
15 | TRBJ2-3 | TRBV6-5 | CASSTTGGHTDTQYF
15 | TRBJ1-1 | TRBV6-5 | CASSYLGTVNTEAFF
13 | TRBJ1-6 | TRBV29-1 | CSASDGINSPLHF
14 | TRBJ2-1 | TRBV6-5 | CASSYSGTDNEQFF
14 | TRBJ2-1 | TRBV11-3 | CASSLALAGEEQFF
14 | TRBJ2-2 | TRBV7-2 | CASSFRTLVGELFF
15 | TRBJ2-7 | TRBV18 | CASSPPDLGYYEQYF
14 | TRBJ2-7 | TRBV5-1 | CASSLFSNSYEQYF
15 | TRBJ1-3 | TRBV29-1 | CSVEDLSVSGNTIYF
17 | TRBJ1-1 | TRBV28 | CASSLLSVLRQGLEAFF
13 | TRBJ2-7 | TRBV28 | CASSFRARYEQYF
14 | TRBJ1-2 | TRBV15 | CATSRDGGVYGYTF
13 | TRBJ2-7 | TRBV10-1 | CASSEGRTYEQYF
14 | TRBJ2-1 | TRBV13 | CASSPLQGGNEQFF